This is a list of T cell receptor beta chains from one sample in a study of technical replicates of blood from several donors. The method was immunoSEQ multiplex PCR; TCRdb's version includes in-frame clones alone and lacks a portion of them. This table holds 70,000 or so clones, approximately 98% found once. The specimen sequenced was T cells isolated from PBMCs. The receptors stem from a human donor in good health. The CDR3 runs from the conserved cysteine through the conserved F or W. The order of the fields is J gene, V gene, clone size, D gene, CDR3 protein, CDR3 DNA. The D gene is left open where the match is weak. The size field is filled for only some rows; it gives once, few, many or a size class.

j_gene: TRBJ1-5
v_gene: TRBV19
abundance: NA
d_gene: NA
CDR3aa: CASSIDQRGQPQHF
CDR3nt: TGTGCCAGTAGTATAGATCAAAGGGGGCAGCCCCAGCATTTT

j_gene: TRBJ2-1
v_gene: TRBV7-6
abundance: NA
d_gene: TRBD2
CDR3aa: CASSPLTTSGRVEQFF
CDR3nt: TGTGCCAGCAGCCCACTTACGACTAGCGGGAGAGTTGAGCAGTTCTTC

j_gene: TRBJ2-2
v_gene: TRBV6-5
abundance: NA
d_gene: NA
CDR3aa: CASRTFNTGELFF
CDR3nt: TGTGCCTCTAGGACATTCAACACCGGGGAGCTGTTTTTT

j_gene: TRBJ2-7
v_gene: TRBV7-9
abundance: NA
d_gene: TRBD2
CDR3aa: CASSSRLGLAGSYEQYF
CDR3nt: TGTGCCAGCAGCTCCCGGCTTGGACTAGCGGGGTCCTACGAGCAGTACTTC

j_gene: TRBJ2-2
v_gene: TRBV19
abundance: NA
d_gene: NA
CDR3aa: CASSMTANTGELFF
CDR3nt: TGTGCCAGTAGCATGACAGCGAACACCGGGGAGCTGTTTTTT

j_gene: TRBJ2-7
v_gene: TRBV2
abundance: NA
d_gene: TRBD2
CDR3aa: CASQAGATEQYF
CDR3nt: TGTGCCAGCCAAGCGGGAGCTACCGAGCAGTACTTC

j_gene: TRBJ2-7
v_gene: TRBV30
abundance: NA
d_gene: NA
CDR3aa: CARTGPYGEQYF
CDR3nt: TGTGCCCGTACAGGGCCCTATGGCGAGCAGTACTTC

j_gene: TRBJ2-1
v_gene: TRBV6-5
abundance: NA
d_gene: NA
CDR3aa: CASSYKVPSSYNEQFF
CDR3nt: TGTGCCAGCAGTTACAAGGTCCCTAGCTCCTACAATGAGCAGTTCTTC

j_gene: TRBJ2-1
v_gene: TRBV2
abundance: NA
d_gene: NA
CDR3aa: CASSEQGKNEQFF
CDR3nt: TGTGCCAGCAGTGAACAGGGGAAGAATGAGCAGTTCTTC

j_gene: TRBJ2-3
v_gene: TRBV7-3
abundance: NA
d_gene: TRBD2
CDR3aa: CASSLPAGGTDTQYF
CDR3nt: TGTGCCAGCAGCTTACCAGCGGGAGGCACAGATACGCAGTATTTT

j_gene: TRBJ2-2
v_gene: TRBV11-2
abundance: NA
d_gene: TRBD2
CDR3aa: CASSLKGSWRELNTGELFF
CDR3nt: TGTGCCAGCAGCTTAAAAGGCTCCTGGCGGGAGCTGAACACCGGGGAGCTGTTTTTT

j_gene: TRBJ1-1
v_gene: TRBV2
abundance: NA
d_gene: NA
CDR3aa: CASRGSGGTEAFF
CDR3nt: TGTGCCAGCAGGGGGTCGGGGGGCACTGAAGCTTTCTTT

j_gene: TRBJ1-2
v_gene: TRBV7-9
abundance: NA
d_gene: TRBD1
CDR3aa: CASSPGQAYSNYGYTF
CDR3nt: TGTGCCAGCAGCCCAGGACAGGCCTACTCTAACTATGGCTACACCTTC

j_gene: TRBJ1-5
v_gene: TRBV27
abundance: NA
d_gene: NA
CDR3aa: CASSPSVGQINQPQHF
CDR3nt: TGTGCCAGCAGTCCGTCGGTCGGACAGATCAATCAGCCCCAGCATTTT

j_gene: TRBJ1-3
v_gene: TRBV6-1
abundance: NA
d_gene: NA
CDR3aa: CASSERVGNTIYF
CDR3nt: TGTGCCAGCAGTGAACGCGTTGGAAACACCATATATTTT

j_gene: TRBJ2-7
v_gene: TRBV4-1
abundance: once
d_gene: TRBD2
CDR3aa: CASSQAGTSANYEQYF
CDR3nt: TGCGCCAGCAGCCAGGCCGGGACTAGCGCTAACTACGAGCAGTACTTC

j_gene: TRBJ1-4
v_gene: TRBV6-6
abundance: NA
d_gene: NA
CDR3aa: CASSYSIGVNEKLFF
CDR3nt: TGTGCCAGCAGTTACTCGATCGGGGTTAATGAAAAACTGTTTTTT

j_gene: TRBJ2-1
v_gene: TRBV6-1
abundance: NA
d_gene: NA
CDR3aa: CASSEHGSSYNEQFF
CDR3nt: TGTGCCAGCAGTGAACATGGGAGCTCCTACAATGAGCAGTTCTTC

j_gene: TRBJ2-5
v_gene: TRBV28
abundance: NA
d_gene: TRBD1
CDR3aa: CASSLQGQVETQYF
CDR3nt: TGTGCCAGCAGTTTACAGGGACAGGTAGAGACCCAGTACTTC

j_gene: TRBJ2-7
v_gene: TRBV11-2
abundance: once
d_gene: NA
CDR3aa: CASSLDRDTIQYF
CDR3nt: TGTGCCAGCAGCTTAGATCGGGACACTATACAGTACTTC

j_gene: TRBJ2-3
v_gene: TRBV19
abundance: NA
d_gene: NA
CDR3aa: CASRTGNTDTQYF
CDR3nt: TGTGCCAGTAGAACAGGAAACACAGATACGCAGTATTTT

j_gene: TRBJ2-3
v_gene: TRBV2
abundance: NA
d_gene: NA
CDR3aa: CASRSLAGTDTQYF
CDR3nt: TGTGCCAGCAGGTCGTTAGCGGGCACAGATACGCAGTATTTT

j_gene: TRBJ1-1
v_gene: TRBV27
abundance: NA
d_gene: TRBD1
CDR3aa: CASSANRGTEAFF
CDR3nt: TGTGCCAGCAGCGCCAACAGGGGCACTGAAGCTTTCTTT

j_gene: TRBJ2-7
v_gene: TRBV7-3
abundance: NA
d_gene: TRBD1
CDR3aa: CASSYSGTGRYEQYF
CDR3nt: TGTGCCAGCAGCTACTCCGGGACAGGGAGGTACGAGCAGTACTTC

j_gene: TRBJ1-3
v_gene: TRBV9
abundance: NA
d_gene: NA
CDR3aa: CASSVQASGNTIYF
CDR3nt: TGTGCCAGCAGCGTTCAGGCTTCTGGAAACACCATATATTTT

j_gene: TRBJ2-7
v_gene: TRBV28
abundance: NA
d_gene: NA
CDR3aa: CASSPRSFREVSYEQYF
CDR3nt: TGTGCCAGCAGTCCTCGATCTTTCAGGGAAGTCTCCTACGAGCAGTACTTC

j_gene: TRBJ2-2
v_gene: TRBV7-2
abundance: NA
d_gene: NA
CDR3aa: CASSITRSKNTGELFF
CDR3nt: TGTGCCAGCAGTATAACTAGGAGTAAGAACACCGGGGAGCTGTTTTTT

j_gene: TRBJ2-2
v_gene: TRBV30
abundance: NA
d_gene: NA
CDR3aa: CAWSVRGGGELFF
CDR3nt: TGTGCCTGGAGTGTACGAGGGGGCGGGGAGCTGTTTTTT